This T cell receptor beta chain was recorded in a study of Ad26.COV2.S vaccination and SARS-CoV-2 variants. Overall study context: Donor was assigned to the Ad26.COV2.S arm of trial COV1001.

On this clone: What it recognizes is unknown.

Findings and limits, study-wide: It was found that vaccine and placebo recipients had similar non-spike TCR breadth. The authors reported substantial breadth in spike-specific CD8+ and CD4+ T cell responses after vaccination.

Libraries were prepared by immunoSEQ multiplex PCR; TCRdb keeps only in-frame clonotypes and omits some of them. The repertoire holds 300,000 to 450,000 clones, with approximately 81% as singletons. Treatment here: about 20 received Ad26.COV2.S at low or high dose, single or two shots; several received placebo; per-sample allocation not given. Repertoires come from day 63 after the first vaccine or placebo injection. SARS-CoV-2 spike from the Wuhan strain was encoded by the vaccine, an Ad26 vector. With V trimmed by 5 bases and J by 0 bases, 6 bases remained unmatched. Germline V gives CDR1 ENHRY, CDR2 SYGVKD. The CDR3 runs 17 residues.

The sequenced sample was peripheral blood, obtained in a trial of Ad26.COV2.S vaccine versus placebo. This chain uses TRBV10-3 with TRBJ2-1, with 11 bases lining up with TRBD2. This receptor was taken from a person between 18 and 65 years old who received the Ad26.COV2.S COVID-19 vaccine or a placebo. CDR3 amino acids: CAISKTSGETSYNEQFF. Written as DNA, the CDR3 is TGTGCCATCAGTAAGACTAGCGGGGAAACCTCCTACAATGAGCAGTTCTTC.